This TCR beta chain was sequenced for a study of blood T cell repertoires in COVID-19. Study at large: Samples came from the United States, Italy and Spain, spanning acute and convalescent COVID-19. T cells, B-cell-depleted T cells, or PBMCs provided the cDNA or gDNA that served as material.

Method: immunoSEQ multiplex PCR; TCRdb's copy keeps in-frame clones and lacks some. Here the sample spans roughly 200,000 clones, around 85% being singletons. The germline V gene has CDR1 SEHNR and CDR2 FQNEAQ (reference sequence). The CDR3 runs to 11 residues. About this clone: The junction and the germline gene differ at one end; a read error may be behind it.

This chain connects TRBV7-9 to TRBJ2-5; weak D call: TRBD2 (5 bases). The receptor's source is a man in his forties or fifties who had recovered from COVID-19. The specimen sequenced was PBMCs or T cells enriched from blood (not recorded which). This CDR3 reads CASSLGTWSDF. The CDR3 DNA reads TGTGCCAGCAGCTTAGGGACTTGGAGCGACTTC.